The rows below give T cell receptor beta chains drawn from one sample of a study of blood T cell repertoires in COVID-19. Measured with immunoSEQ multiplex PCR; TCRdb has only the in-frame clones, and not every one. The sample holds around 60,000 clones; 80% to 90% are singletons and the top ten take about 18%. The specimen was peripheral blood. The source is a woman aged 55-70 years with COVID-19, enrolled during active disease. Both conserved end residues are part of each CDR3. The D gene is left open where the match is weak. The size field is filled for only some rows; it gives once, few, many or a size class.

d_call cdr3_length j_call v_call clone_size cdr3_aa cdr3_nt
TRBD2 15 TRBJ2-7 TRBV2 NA CASKIAGDPSYEQYF TGTGCCAGCAAAATAGCGGGAGACCCTTCCTACGAGCAGTACTTC
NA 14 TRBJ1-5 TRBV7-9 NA CASSSTNIFQPQHF TGTGCCAGCAGCTCAACGAACATTTTCCAGCCCCAGCATTTT
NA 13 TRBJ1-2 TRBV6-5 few CASSPGLWSGYTF TGTGCCAGCAGTCCAGGGTTATGGAGCGGCTACACCTTC
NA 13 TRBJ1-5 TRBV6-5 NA CASSYSRREPQHF TGTGCCAGCAGTTACTCGAGGCGGGAGCCCCAGCATTTT
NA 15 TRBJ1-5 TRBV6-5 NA CASSSYRALNQPQHF TGTGCCAGCAGCTCATACAGGGCACTCAATCAGCCCCAGCATTTT
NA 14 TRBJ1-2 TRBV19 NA CASSIEARGYGYTF TGTGCCAGTAGTATAGAGGCCCGAGGCTATGGCTACACCTTC
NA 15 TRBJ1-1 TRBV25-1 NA CASSELWAGSTEAFF TGTGCCAGCAGTGAGCTATGGGCTGGAAGTACTGAAGCTTTCTTT
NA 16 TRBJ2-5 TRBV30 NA CAWSVISRVVLKTQYF TGTGCCTGGAGTGTAATCAGCAGGGTCGTTCTTAAGACCCAGTACTTC
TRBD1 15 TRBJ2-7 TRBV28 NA CASSPYQGQSYEQYF TGTGCCAGCAGTCCTTACCAGGGACAGTCCTACGAGCAGTACTTC
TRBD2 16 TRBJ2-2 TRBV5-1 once CASSLELARNTGELFF TGCGCCAGCAGCTTGGAACTAGCGAGGAACACCGGGGAGCTGTTTTTT
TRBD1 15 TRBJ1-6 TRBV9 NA CASSLIGQGNSPLHF TGTGCCAGCAGCCTCATAGGACAGGGGAATTCACCCCTCCACTTT
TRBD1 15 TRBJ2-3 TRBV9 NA CASSIGQASTDTQYF TGTGCCAGCAGCATAGGACAGGCTAGCACAGATACGCAGTATTTT
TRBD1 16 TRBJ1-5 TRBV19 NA CASCPAGTGAGQPQHF TGTGCCAGTTGCCCAGCCGGGACAGGGGCCGGGCAGCCCCAGCATTTT
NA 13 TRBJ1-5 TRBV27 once CASSRGSGQPQHF TGTGCCTCCAGCCGGGGGTCGGGTCAGCCCCAGCATTTT
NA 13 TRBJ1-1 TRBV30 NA CAWTHYGNTEAFF TGTGCCTGGACTCACTACGGGAACACTGAAGCTTTCTTT
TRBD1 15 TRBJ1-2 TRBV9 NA CASSVVTGANYGYTF TGTGCCAGCAGCGTAGTTACAGGGGCTAACTATGGCTACACCTTC
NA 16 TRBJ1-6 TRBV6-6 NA CASSYSPSSYNSPLHF TGTGCCAGCAGTTACTCGCCGAGCTCCTATAATTCACCCCTCCACTTT
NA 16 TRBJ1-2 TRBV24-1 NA CATSDRWRPTNYGYTF TGTGCCACCAGTGACCGCTGGCGGCCGACTAACTATGGCTACACCTTC
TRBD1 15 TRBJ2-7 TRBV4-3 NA CASSQEEAGGYEQYF TGCGCCAGCAGCCAAGAAGAGGCAGGGGGCTACGAGCAGTACTTC
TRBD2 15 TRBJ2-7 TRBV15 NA CATSRDWAGGSEQYF TGTGCCACCAGCAGAGATTGGGCGGGAGGGAGCGAGCAGTACTTC
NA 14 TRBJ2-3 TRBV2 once CASSLAWRGDTQYF TGTGCCAGCAGCCTAGCGTGGCGGGGAGATACGCAGTATTTT
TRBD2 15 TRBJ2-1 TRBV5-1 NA CASSLDGSGSVEQFF TGCGCCAGCAGCTTGGATGGTAGCGGGAGCGTTGAGCAGTTCTTC
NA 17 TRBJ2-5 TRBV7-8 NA CASSLGLRPGGQETQYF TGTGCCAGCAGCTTAGGACTTAGGCCCGGGGGCCAAGAGACCCAGTACTTC
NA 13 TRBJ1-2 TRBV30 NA CAWRRDLIWGYTF TGTGCCTGGCGCAGGGACTTGATTTGGGGCTACACCTTC
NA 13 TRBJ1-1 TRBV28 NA CASSLLAATEAFF TGTGCCAGCAGTTTACTGGCGGCAACTGAAGCTTTCTTT
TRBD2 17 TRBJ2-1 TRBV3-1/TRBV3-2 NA CASSQVSGRSGGNEQFF TGTGCCAGCAGCCAAGTGAGCGGGAGGTCCGGTGGGAATGAGCAGTTCTTC
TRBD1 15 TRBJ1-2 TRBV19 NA CASSIGGTGPRGYTF TGTGCCAGTAGTATTGGCGGGACAGGGCCTCGTGGCTACACCTTC
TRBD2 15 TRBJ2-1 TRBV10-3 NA CAIRKLAGVGNEQFF TGTGCCATCAGAAAACTAGCGGGAGTGGGAAATGAGCAGTTCTTC
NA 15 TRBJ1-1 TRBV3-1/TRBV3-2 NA CASSRLATGNTEAFF TGTGCCAGCAGCCGCCTGGCGACAGGGAACACTGAAGCTTTCTTT
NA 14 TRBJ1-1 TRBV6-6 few CASSYVSGNTEAFF TGTGCCAGCAGTTATGTCTCCGGGAACACTGAAGCTTTCTTT
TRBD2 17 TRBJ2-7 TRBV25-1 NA CASSPKKGIAGVTEQYF TGTGCCAGCAGTCCTAAAAAAGGGATAGCGGGAGTTACCGAGCAGTACTTC
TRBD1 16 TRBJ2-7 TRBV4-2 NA CASSQDQGAGRNEQYF TGTGCCAGCAGCCAAGATCAGGGGGCAGGGCGCAACGAGCAGTACTTC
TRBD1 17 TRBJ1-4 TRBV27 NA CASSLFGTGGTNEKLFF TGTGCCAGCAGTTTATTTGGGACAGGGGGGACTAATGAAAAACTGTTTTTT
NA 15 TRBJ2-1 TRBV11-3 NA CASSLGGTAYNEQFF TGTGCCAGCAGCTTAGGTGGGACTGCATACAATGAGCAGTTCTTC
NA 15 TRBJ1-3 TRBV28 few CASSLGGGSGNTIYF TGTGCCAGCAGTTTAGGGGGGGGTTCGGGAAACACCATATATTTT
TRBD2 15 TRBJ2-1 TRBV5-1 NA CASSLTSGPTDEQFF TGCGCCAGCAGCTTGACTAGCGGGCCCACGGATGAGCAGTTCTTC
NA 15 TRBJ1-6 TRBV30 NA CAWSVGRIDNSPLHF TGTGCCTGGAGTGTGGGCAGAATTGATAATTCACCCCTCCACTTT
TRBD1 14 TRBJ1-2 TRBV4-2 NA CASSRDRGNYGYTF TGTGCCAGCAGCCGGGACAGGGGGAACTATGGCTACACCTTC
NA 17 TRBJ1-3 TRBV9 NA CASSPATGYYSGNTIYF TGTGCCAGCAGCCCAGCCACAGGGTACTACTCTGGAAACACCATATATTTT
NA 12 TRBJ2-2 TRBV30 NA CAWQAPPGELFF TGTGCCTGGCAGGCACCGCCCGGGGAGCTGTTTTTT
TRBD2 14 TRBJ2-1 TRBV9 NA CASSALTSGRKQFF TGTGCCAGCAGCGCCTTAACTAGCGGGCGTAAGCAGTTCTTC
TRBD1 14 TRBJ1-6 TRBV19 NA CATGTGTYNSPLHF TGTGCCACCGGGACAGGGACCTATAATTCACCCCTCCACTTT
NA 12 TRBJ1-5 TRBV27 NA CASSQRDQPQHF TGTGCCAGCAGTCAACGGGATCAGCCCCAGCATTTT
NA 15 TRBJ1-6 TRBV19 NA CASSIRPLGDSPLHF TGTGCCAGTAGTATCCGGCCCCTCGGAGATTCACCCCTCCACTTT
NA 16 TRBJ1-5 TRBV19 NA CASSTQTGGSNQPQHF TGTGCCAGTAGCACCCAGACGGGGGGCTCCAATCAGCCCCAGCATTTT